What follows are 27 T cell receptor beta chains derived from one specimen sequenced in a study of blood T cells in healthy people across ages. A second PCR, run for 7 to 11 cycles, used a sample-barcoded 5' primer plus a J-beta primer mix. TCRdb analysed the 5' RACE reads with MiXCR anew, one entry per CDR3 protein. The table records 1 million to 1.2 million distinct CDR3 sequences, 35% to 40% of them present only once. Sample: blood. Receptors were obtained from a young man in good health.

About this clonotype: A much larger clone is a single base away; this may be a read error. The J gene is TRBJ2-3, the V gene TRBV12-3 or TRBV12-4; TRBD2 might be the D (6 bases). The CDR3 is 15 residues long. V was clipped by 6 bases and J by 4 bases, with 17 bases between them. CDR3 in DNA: TGTGCCAGCAGCCTGACGGGACTTGGCGCAGATACGCAGTATTTT. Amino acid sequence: CASSLTGLGADTQYF.

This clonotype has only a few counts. The CDR3 DNA reads as TGCAGCGTGCGGGACCTAGGGTACGGCTACACCTTC. Translated: CSVRDLGYGYTF. The chain is built from TRBV29-1 and TRBJ1-2, with D perhaps matching TRBD1 (5 bases). Germline V gene lookup returns CDR1 SQVTM and CDR2 ANQGSEA. Between the trimmed V and J ends, which lost 6 bases and 8 bases, there was a span of 16 bases. CDR3 length equals 12 residues.

CDR3: CASSSERSKLGELFF. The CDR3 DNA reads TGTGCCAGCAGCTCCGAACGTAGCAAACTCGGGGAGCTGTTTTTT. The V gene is TRBV7-9, the J gene TRBJ2-2, with D unresolved. The CDR3 consists of 15 residues. V was pared by 4 bases and J by 7 bases, with 16 bases between. CDR1 and CDR2 (germline): SEHNR, FQNEAQ (reference sequence).

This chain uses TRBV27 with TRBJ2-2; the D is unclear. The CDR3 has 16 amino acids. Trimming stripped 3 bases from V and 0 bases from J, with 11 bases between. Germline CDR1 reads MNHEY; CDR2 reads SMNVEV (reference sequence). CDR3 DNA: TGTGCCAGCAGTTTTAAGGATATAGCGAACACCGGGGAGCTGTTTTTT. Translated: CASSFKDIANTGELFF.

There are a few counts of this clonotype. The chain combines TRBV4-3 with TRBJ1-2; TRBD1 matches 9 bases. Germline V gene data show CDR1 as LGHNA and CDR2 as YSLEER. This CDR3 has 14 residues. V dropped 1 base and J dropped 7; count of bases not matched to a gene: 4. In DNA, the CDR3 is TGCGCCAGCAGCCAAGGACAGGGGGTATTTGGCTACACCTTC. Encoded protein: CASSQGQGVFGYTF.

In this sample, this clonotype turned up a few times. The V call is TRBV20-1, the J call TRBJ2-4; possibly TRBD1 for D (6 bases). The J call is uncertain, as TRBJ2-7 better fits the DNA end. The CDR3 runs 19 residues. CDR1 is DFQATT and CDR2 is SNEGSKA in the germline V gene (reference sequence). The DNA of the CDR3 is TGCAGTGCTAGAGATGGCGGCAGGGGTTCAGGATATTACCCCTACGAGCAGTACTTC. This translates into CSARDGGRGSGYYPYEQYF.

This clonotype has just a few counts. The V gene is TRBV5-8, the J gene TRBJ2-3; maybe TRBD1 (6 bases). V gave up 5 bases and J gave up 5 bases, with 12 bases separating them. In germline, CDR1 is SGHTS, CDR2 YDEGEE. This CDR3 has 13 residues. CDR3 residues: CASRRSGVDTQYF. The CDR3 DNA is TGTGCCAGCAGAAGATCAGGGGTAGATACGCAGTATTTT.

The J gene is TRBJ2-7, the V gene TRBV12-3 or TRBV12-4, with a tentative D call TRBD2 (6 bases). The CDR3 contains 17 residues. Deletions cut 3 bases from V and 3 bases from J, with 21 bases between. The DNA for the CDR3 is TGTGCCAGCAGTTTGACCCTCTCACCGGGACTCTTCTACGAGCAGTACTTC. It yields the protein CASSLTLSPGLFYEQYF.

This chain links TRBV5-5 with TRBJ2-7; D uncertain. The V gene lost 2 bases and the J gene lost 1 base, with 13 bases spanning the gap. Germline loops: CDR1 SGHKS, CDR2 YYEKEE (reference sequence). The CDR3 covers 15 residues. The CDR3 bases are TGTGCCAGCAGCTTAAGTCAAGGCGGTTCCTACGAGCAGTACTTC. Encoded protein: CASSLSQGGSYEQYF.

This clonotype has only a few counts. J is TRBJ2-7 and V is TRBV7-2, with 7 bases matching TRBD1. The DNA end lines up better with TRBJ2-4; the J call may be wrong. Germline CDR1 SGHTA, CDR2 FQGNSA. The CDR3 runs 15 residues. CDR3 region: CASSTAKTGLHIQYF. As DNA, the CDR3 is TGTGCCAGCAGTACTGCCAAGACAGGGTTGCACATTCAGTACTTC.

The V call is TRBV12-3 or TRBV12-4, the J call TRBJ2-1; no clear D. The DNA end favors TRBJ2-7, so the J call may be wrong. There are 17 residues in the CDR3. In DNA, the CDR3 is TGTGCCAGCAGTTTCGGTAAGGGATTCCGGCAGAACAATGAGCAGTACTTC. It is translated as CASSFGKGFRQNNEQYF.

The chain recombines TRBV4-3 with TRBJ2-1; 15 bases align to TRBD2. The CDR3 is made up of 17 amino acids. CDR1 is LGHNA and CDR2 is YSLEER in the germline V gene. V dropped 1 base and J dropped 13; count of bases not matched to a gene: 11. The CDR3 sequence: CASSQVWGLAGGRLQFF. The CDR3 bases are TGCGCCAGCAGCCAAGTTTGGGGACTAGCGGGGGGCCGACTACAGTTCTTC.

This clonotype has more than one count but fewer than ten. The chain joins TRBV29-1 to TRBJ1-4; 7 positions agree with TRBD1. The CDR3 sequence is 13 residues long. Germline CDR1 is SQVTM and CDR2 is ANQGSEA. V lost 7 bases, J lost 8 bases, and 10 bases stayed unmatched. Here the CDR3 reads CSAGTARIEKLFF. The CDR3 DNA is TGCAGCGCTGGGACAGCTCGCATAGAAAAACTGTTTTTT. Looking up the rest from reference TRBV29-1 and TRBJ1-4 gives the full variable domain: SAVISQKPSRDICQRGTSLTIQCQVDSQVTMMFWYRQQPGQSLTLIATANQGSEATYESGFVIDKFPISRPNLTFSTLTVSNMSPEDSSIYLCSAGTARIEKLFFGSGTQLSVL.

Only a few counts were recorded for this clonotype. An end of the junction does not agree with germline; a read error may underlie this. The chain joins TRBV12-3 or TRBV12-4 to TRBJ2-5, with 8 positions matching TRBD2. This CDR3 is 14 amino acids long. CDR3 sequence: CTSSLATSEATQYF. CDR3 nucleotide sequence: TGTACCAGCAGTTTAGCGACTAGCGAGGCGACCCAGTACTTC.

The CDR3 DNA follows: TGCGCCAGCAGCCCGCGGGACAGCTATTCACCCCTCCACTTT. It yields the protein CASSPRDSYSPLHF. The rearrangement links TRBV4-3 to TRBJ1-6; 7 nucleotides match TRBD1. This CDR3 contains 14 residues. Trimming removed 4 bases from V and 8 bases from J; junction bases left unmatched: 5. Per germline, CDR1 LGHNA and CDR2 YSLEER.

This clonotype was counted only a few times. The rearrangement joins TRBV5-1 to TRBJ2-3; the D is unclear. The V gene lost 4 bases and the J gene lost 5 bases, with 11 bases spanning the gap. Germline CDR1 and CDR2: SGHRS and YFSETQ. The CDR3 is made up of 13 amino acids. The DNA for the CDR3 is TGCGCCAGCAGCACCTCGGGCGGAGATACGCAGTATTTT. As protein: CASSTSGGDTQYF.

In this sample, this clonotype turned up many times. The CDR3 bases are TGTGCCAGCAGCGCGGGACAGGGATCGGACTATGGCTACACCTTC. Translation gives CASSAGQGSDYGYTF. The rearrangement uses TRBV9 and TRBJ1-2, with 9 bases fitting TRBD1. V trimming: 3 bases; J trimming: 3 bases; junction bases outside the gene matches: 6. Germline V lookup: CDR1 SGDLS, CDR2 YYNGEE. The CDR3 contains 15 residues.

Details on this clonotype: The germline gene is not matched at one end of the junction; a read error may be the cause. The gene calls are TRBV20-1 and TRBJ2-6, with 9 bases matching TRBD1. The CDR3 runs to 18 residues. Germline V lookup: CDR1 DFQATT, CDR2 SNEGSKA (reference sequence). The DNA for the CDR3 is TGCAGTGCTAGATACGGACAGGGGCTGCACTCTGGGGCCACCGTCCTGACTTTC. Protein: CSARYGQGLHSGATVLTF.

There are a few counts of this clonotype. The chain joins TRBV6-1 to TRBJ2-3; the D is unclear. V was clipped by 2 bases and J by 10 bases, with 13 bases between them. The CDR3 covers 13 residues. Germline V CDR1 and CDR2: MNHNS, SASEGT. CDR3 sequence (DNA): TGTGCCAGCAGTGAAACCCTGGGCTCGGCGCAGTATTTT. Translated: CASSETLGSAQYF.

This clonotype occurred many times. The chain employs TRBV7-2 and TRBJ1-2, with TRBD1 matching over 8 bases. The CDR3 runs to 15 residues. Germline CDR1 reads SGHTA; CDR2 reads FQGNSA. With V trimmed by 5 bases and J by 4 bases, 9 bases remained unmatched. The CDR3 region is CASSPRQGWVYGYTF. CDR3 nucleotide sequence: TGTGCCAGCAGCCCTCGACAGGGGTGGGTCTATGGCTACACCTTC.

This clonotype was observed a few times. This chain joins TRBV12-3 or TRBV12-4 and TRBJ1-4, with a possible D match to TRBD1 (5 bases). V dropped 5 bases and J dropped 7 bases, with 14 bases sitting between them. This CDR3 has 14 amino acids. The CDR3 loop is CASSPPGESEKLFF. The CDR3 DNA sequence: TGTGCCAGCAGTCCTCCGGGGGAGAGTGAAAAACTGTTTTTT.

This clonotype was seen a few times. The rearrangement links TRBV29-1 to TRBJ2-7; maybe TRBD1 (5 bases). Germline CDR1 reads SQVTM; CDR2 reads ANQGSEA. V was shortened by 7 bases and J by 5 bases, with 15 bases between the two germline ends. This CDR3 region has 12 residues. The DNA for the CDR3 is TGCAGCGCTACCACAGGCCACAACGAGCAGTACTTC. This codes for CSATTGHNEQYF.

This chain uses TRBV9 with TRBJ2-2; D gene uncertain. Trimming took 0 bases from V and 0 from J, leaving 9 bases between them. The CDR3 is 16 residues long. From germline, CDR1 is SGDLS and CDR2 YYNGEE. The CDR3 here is CASSVDAYSNTGELFF. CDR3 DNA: TGTGCCAGCAGCGTAGATGCATACTCGAACACCGGGGAGCTGTTTTTT.

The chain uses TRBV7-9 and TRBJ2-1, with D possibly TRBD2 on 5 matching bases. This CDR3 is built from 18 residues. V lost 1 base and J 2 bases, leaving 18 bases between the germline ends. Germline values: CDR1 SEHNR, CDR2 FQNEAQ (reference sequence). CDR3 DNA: TGTGCCAGCAGCTTAGATGGCGGGCGCGGGCGGACCTACAATGAGCAGTTCTTC. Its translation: CASSLDGGRGRTYNEQFF. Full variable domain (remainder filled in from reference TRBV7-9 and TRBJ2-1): DTGVSQNPRHKITKRGQNVTFRCDPISEHNRLYWYRQTLGQGPEFLTYFQNEAQLEKSRLLSDRFSAERPKGSFSTLEIQRTEQGDSAMYLCASSLDGGRGRTYNEQFFGPGTRLTVL.

The CDR3 protein is CASSLDVTGEQYF. The CDR3 DNA reads as TGCGCCAGCAGCTTGGACGTCACTGGCGAGCAGTACTTC. The J gene is TRBJ2-7, the V gene TRBV5-1; no clear D gene. Germline V gene lookup returns CDR1 SGHRS and CDR2 YFSETQ. The germline V and J ends were trimmed by 0 bases and 6 bases, with 10 bases remaining between them. The CDR3 is 13 amino acids. The full variable domain, in which reference TRBV5-1 and TRBJ2-7 provide the parts outside the CDR3, is KAGVTQTPRYLIKTRGQQVTLSCSPISGHRSVSWYQQTPGQGLQFLFEYFSETQRNKGNFPGRFSGRQFSNSRSEMNVSTLELGDSALYLCASSLDVTGEQYFGPGTRLTVT.

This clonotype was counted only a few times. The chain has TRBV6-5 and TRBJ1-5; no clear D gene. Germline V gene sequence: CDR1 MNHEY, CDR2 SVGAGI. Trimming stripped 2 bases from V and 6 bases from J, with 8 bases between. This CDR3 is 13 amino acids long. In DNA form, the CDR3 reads TGTGCCAGCAGTTACGAGGGCGGTCAGCCCCAGCATTTT. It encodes CASSYEGGQPQHF.

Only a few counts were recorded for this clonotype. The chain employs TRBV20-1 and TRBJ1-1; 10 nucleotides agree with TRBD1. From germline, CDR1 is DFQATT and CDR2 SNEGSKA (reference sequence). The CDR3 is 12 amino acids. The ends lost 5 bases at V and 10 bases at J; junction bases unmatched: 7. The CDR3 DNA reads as TGCAGTGCTTTAGACAGGGGGCCGGGAGCTTTCTTT. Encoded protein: CSALDRGPGAFF.